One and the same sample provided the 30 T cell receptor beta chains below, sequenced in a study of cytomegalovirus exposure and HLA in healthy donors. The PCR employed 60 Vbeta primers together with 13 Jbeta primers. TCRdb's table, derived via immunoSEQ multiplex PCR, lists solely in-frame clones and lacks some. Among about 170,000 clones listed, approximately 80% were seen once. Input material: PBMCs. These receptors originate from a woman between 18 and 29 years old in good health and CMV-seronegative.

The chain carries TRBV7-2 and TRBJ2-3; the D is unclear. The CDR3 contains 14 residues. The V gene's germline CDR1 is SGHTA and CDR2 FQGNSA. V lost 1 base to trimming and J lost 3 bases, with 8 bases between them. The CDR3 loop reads CASSLVPLTDTQYF. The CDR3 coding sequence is TGTGCCAGCAGCTTAGTCCCCCTTACAGATACGCAGTATTTT.

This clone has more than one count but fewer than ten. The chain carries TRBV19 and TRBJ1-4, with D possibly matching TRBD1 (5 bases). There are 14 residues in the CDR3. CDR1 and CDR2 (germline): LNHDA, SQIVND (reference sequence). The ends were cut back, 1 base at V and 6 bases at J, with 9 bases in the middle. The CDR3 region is CASSIGGADEKLFF. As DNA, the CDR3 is TGTGCCAGTAGTATAGGGGGCGCCGATGAAAAACTGTTTTTT.

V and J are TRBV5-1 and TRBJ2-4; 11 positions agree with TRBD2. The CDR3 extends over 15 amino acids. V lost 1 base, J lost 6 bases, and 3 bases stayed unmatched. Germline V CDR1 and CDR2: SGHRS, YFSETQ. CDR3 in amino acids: CASSLTSGSGNIQYF. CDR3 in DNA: TGCGCCAGCAGCTTGACTAGCGGGAGTGGAAACATTCAGTACTTC.

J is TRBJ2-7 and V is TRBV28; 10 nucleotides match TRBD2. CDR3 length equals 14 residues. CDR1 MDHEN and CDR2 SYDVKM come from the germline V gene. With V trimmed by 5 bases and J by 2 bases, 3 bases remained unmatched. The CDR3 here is CASSRTSGAYEQYF. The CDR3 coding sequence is TGTGCCAGCAGTAGGACTAGCGGAGCCTACGAGCAGTACTTC.

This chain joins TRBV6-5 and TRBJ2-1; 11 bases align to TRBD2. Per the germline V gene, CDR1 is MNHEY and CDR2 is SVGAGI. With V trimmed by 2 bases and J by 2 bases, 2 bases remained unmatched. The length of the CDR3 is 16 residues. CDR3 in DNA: TGTGCCAGCAGTTACGTAGCGGGAGGGACCTACAATGAGCAGTTCTTC. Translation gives CASSYVAGGTYNEQFF.

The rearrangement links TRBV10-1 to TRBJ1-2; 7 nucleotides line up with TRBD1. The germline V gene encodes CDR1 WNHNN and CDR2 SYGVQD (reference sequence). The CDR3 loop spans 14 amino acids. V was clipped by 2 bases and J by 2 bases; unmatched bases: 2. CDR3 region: CASSENRGNYGYTF. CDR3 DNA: TGCGCCAGCAGTGAGAACAGGGGAAACTATGGCTACACCTTC.

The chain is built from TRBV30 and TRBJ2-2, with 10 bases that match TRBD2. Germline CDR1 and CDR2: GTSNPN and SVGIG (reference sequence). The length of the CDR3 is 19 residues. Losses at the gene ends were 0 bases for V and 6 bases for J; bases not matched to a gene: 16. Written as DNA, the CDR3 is TGTGCCTGGAGTGTACTAAGCGGGAGGGCCCGTCTCATGGCCGGGGAGCTGTTTTTT. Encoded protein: CAWSVLSGRARLMAGELFF.

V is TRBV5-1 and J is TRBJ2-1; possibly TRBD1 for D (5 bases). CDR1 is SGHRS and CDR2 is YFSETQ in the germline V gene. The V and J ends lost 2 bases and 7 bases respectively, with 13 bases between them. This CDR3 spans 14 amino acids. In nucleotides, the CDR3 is TGCGCCAGCAGCTTCCAAGGGGCAGGGAATGAGCAGTTCTTC. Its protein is CASSFQGAGNEQFF.

The CDR3 here is CASSLGTREETQYF. In DNA, the CDR3 is TGTGCCAGCAGCTTGGGGACTAGAGAAGAGACCCAGTACTTC. The chain uses TRBV7-8 and TRBJ2-5; the match to TRBD2 covers 8 bases. The junction had 3 bases not matched to a gene; V was cut back by 3 bases and J by 3 bases. CDR3 length equals 14 residues. CDR1 is SGHVS, CDR2 FQNEAQ, per germline.

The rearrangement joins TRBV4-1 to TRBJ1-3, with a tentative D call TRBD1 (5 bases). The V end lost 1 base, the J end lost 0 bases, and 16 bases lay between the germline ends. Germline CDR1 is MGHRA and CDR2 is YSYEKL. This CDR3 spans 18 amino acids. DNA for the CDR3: TGCGCCAGCAGCCAAGCCGGACGAACAGGCCTCTCTGGAAACACCATATATTTT. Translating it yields CASSQAGRTGLSGNTIYF.

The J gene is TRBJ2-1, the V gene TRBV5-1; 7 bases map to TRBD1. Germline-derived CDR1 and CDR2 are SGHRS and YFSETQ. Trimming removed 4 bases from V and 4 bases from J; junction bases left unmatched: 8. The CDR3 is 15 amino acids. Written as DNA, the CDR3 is TGCGCCAGCAGCCTGAGCGGACAGGAGTACAATGAGCAGTTCTTC. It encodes CASSLSGQEYNEQFF. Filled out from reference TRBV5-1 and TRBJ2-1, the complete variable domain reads KAGVTQTPRYLIKTRGQQVTLSCSPISGHRSVSWYQQTPGQGLQFLFEYFSETQRNKGNFPGRFSGRQFSNSRSEMNVSTLELGDSALYLCASSLSGQEYNEQFFGPGTRLTVL.

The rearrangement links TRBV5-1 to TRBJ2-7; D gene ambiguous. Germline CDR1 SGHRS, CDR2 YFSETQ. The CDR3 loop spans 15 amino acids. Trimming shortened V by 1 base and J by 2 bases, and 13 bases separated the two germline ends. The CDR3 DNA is TGCGCCAGCAGCTTGAGTGCCTGGGCTACCTACGAGCAGTACTTC. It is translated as CASSLSAWATYEQYF.

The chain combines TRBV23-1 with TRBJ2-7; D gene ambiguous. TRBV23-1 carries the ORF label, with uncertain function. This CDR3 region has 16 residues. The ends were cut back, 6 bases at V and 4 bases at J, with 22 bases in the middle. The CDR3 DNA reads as TGCGCCAGCAGGCTTTCCCCTTGCGGCCCTAAGTACGAGCAGTACTTC. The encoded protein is CASRLSPCGPKYEQYF.

The CDR3 DNA is TGTGCCAGCAGTGCAGGACTAGTTAAATACAATGAGCAGTTCTTC. Translated: CASSAGLVKYNEQFF. The chain recombines TRBV28 with TRBJ2-1; 7 nucleotides match TRBD2. The CDR3 extends over 15 amino acids. With 5 bases clipped from V and 4 bases from J, the junction kept 8 bases outside the gene matches. CDR1 and CDR2 from the germline V gene are MDHEN and SYDVKM.

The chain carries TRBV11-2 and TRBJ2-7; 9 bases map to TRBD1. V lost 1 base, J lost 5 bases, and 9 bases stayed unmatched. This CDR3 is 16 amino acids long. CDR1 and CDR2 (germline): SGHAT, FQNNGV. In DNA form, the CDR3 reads TGTGCCAGCAGCTTAGCCGGGGACAGGGTAAGGAACGAGCAGTACTTC. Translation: CASSLAGDRVRNEQYF.

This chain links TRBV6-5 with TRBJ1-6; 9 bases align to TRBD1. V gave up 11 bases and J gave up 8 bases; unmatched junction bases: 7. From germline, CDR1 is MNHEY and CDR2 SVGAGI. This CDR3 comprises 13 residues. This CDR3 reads CAGRRDRDSPLHF. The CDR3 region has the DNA TGTGCCGGAAGACGGGACAGGGATTCACCCCTCCACTTT.

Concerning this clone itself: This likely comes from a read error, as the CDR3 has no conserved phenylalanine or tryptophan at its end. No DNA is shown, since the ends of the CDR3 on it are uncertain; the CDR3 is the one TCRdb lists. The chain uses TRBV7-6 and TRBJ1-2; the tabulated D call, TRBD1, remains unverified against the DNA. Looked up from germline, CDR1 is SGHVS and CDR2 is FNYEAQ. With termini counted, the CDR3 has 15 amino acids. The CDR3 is CASSYLDLDRGMSGS.

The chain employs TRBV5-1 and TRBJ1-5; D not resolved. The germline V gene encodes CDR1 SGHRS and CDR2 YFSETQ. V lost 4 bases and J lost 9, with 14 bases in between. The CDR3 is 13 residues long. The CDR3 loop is CASSPGPLWPQHF. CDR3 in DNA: TGCGCCAGCAGCCCTGGGCCGTTGTGGCCCCAGCATTTT.

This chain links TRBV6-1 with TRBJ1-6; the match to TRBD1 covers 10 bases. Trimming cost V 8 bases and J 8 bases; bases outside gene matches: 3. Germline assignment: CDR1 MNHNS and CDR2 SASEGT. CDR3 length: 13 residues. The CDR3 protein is CASGGTGDSPLHF. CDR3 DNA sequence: TGTGCCAGCGGAGGGACAGGGGATTCACCCCTCCACTTT.

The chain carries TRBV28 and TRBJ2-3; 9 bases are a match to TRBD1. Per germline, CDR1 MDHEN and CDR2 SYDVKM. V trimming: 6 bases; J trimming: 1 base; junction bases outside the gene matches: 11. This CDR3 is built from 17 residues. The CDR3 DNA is TGTGCCAGCAGCATTCAGAAACAGGGGGCGGGCACAGATACGCAGTATTTT. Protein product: CASSIQKQGAGTDTQYF.

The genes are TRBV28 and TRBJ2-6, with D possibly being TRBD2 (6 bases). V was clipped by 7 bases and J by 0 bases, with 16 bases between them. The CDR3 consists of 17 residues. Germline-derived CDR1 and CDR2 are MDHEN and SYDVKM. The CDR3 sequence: CASIYGTHHSGANVLTF. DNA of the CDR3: TGTGCCAGCATTTACGGGACTCACCACTCTGGGGCCAACGTCCTGACTTTC.

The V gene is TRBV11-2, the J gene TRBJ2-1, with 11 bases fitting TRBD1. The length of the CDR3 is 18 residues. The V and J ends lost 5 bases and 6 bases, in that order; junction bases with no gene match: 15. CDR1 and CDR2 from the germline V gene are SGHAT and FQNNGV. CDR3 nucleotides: TGTGCCAGCAGCCCCCGGGGTGTAGGGGACAGGGGGTCCAATGAGCAGTTCTTC. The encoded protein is CASSPRGVGDRGSNEQFF.

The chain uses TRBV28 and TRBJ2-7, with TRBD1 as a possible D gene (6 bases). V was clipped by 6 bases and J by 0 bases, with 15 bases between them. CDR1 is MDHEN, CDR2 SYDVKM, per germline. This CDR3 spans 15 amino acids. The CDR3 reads CASRGNTGFSYEQYF. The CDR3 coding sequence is TGTGCCAGCAGGGGGAACACAGGGTTCTCCTACGAGCAGTACTTC.

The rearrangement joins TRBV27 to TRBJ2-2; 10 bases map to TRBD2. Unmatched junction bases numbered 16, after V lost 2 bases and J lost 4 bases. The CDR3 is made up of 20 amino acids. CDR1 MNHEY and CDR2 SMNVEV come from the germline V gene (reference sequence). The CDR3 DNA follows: TGTGCCAGCAGTTTAATATACGGGTTAGCGGGAGGTTTCGGCACCGGGGAGCTGTTTTTT. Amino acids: CASSLIYGLAGGFGTGELFF.

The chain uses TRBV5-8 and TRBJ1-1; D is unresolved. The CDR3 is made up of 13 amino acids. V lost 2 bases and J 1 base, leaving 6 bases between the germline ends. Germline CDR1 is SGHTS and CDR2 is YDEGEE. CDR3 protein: CASSLLGNTEAFF. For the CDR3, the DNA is TGTGCCAGCAGCTTACTCGGGAACACTGAAGCTTTCTTT.

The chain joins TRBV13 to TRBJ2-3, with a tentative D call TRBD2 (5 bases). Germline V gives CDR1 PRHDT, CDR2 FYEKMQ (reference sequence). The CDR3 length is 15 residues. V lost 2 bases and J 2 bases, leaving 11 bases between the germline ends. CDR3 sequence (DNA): TGTGCCAGCAGCTTACCCGAAGCGGACACAGATACGCAGTATTTT. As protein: CASSLPEADTDTQYF.

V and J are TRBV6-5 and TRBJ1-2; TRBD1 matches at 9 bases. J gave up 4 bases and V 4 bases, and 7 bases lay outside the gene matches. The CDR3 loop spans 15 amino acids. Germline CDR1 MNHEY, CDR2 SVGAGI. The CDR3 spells CASSFRGTGIYGYTF. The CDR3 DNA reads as TGTGCCAGCAGTTTCCGCGGGACAGGGATCTATGGCTACACCTTC.

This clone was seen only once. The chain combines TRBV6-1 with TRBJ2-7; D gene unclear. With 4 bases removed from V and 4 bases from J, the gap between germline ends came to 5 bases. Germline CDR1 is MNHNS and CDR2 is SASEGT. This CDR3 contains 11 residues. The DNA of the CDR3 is TGTGCCAGCAGTGGTTATTACGAGCAGTACTTC. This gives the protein CASSGYYEQYF.

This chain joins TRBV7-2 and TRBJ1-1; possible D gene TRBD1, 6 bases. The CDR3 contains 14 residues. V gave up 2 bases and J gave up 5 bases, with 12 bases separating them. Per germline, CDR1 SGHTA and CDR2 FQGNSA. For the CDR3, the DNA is TGTGCCAGCAGCTTATTACCAGGGGAGACTGAAGCTTTCTTT. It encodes CASSLLPGETEAFF.

CDR3 loop: CASSYGPGRGNTIYF. The CDR3 region has the DNA TGTGCCAGCAGCTACGGCCCCGGCAGGGGAAACACCATATATTTT. V is TRBV6-6 and J is TRBJ1-3; no clear D. V lost 6 bases, J lost 4 bases, and 16 bases lay in between. Germline lookup yields CDR1 MNHNY and CDR2 SVGAGI (reference sequence). The CDR3 spans 15 residues.